The rows below give T cell receptor beta chains drawn from one sample of a study of shared clonotypes between healthy human individuals. Clones were sequenced by immunoSEQ multiplex PCR, and TCRdb holds only the in-frame ones, with some missing. The sample has about 2.4 million clones; 80% to 95% are singletons. The specimen was naive CD4+ T cells from PBMCs. The source is a man aged 18 to 29 in good health. Some clones in this sample may be carry-over from other donors' samples. Each CDR3 is given with its conserved first and last residue. The D gene is left open where the match is weak. Clone sizes are given selectively: once, few, many, or a class where the clone is expanded.

d_gene: .; j_gene: TRBJ1-3; abundance: .; v_gene: TRBV5-1; CDR3aa: CASSLAGHGGSGNTIYF; CDR3nt: TGCGCCAGCAGCTTAGCAGGTCACGGAGGCTCTGGAAACACCATATATTTT
d_gene: TRBD1; j_gene: TRBJ1-2; abundance: .; v_gene: TRBV28; CDR3aa: CASREGQEYGYTF; CDR3nt: TGTGCCAGCAGGGAGGGACAGGAATATGGCTACACCTTC
d_gene: .; j_gene: TRBJ2-1; abundance: .; v_gene: TRBV25-1; CDR3aa: CASSASAVYSYNEQFF; CDR3nt: TGTGCCAGCAGTGCCTCAGCGGTCTACTCCTACAATGAGCAGTTCTTC
d_gene: .; j_gene: TRBJ2-3; abundance: .; v_gene: TRBV9; CDR3aa: CASSVSGPTDTQYF; CDR3nt: TGTGCCAGCAGCGTATCCGGCCCCACAGATACGCAGTATTTT
d_gene: .; j_gene: TRBJ1-1; abundance: .; v_gene: TRBV5-1; CDR3aa: CASSLTQGNTEAFF; CDR3nt: TGCGCCAGCAGCTTGACCCAGGGGAACACTGAAGCTTTCTTT
d_gene: TRBD2; j_gene: TRBJ2-5; abundance: .; v_gene: TRBV7-6; CDR3aa: CASSLSRSSGAQETQYF; CDR3nt: TGTGCCAGCAGCTTATCCCGTTCTAGCGGGGCCCAAGAGACCCAGTACTTC
d_gene: .; j_gene: TRBJ2-7; abundance: .; v_gene: TRBV7-9; CDR3aa: CASSLGGTNEQYF; CDR3nt: TGTGCCAGCAGCTTAGGGGGGACCAACGAGCAGTACTTC
d_gene: .; j_gene: TRBJ2-5; abundance: .; v_gene: TRBV7-9; CDR3aa: CASSLVGSGEETQYF; CDR3nt: TGTGCCAGCAGCTTAGTAGGGTCGGGCGAGGAGACCCAGTACTTC
d_gene: .; j_gene: TRBJ1-3; abundance: .; v_gene: TRBV6-1; CDR3aa: CASRTDGNTIYF; CDR3nt: TGTGCCAGCCGGACGGACGGAAACACCATATATTTT
d_gene: .; j_gene: TRBJ1-2; abundance: few; v_gene: TRBV28; CDR3aa: CASSFVRYGYTF; CDR3nt: TGTGCCAGCAGCTTCGTCCGCTATGGCTACACCTTC
d_gene: TRBD2; j_gene: TRBJ2-5; abundance: .; v_gene: TRBV4-2; CDR3aa: CASSQDAGGEETQYF; CDR3nt: TGTGCCAGCAGCCAAGATGCGGGAGGGGAAGAGACCCAGTACTTC
d_gene: .; j_gene: TRBJ1-5; abundance: .; v_gene: TRBV6-1; CDR3aa: CASSVGGDQPQHF; CDR3nt: TGTGCCAGCAGTGTCGGGGGGGATCAGCCCCAGCATTTT
d_gene: .; j_gene: TRBJ1-2; abundance: .; v_gene: TRBV18; CDR3aa: CASSPSLDNYGYTF; CDR3nt: TGTGCCAGCTCACCATCACTCGACAACTATGGCTACACCTTC
d_gene: .; j_gene: TRBJ1-2; abundance: .; v_gene: TRBV5-1; CDR3aa: CASSSGIRGYTF; CDR3nt: TGCGCCAGCAGCTCAGGGATCCGAGGCTACACCTTC
d_gene: .; j_gene: TRBJ1-1; abundance: once; v_gene: TRBV27; CDR3aa: CASSLAGNTEAFF; CDR3nt: TGTGCCAGCAGTTTGGCGGGCAACACTGAAGCTTTCTTT
d_gene: TRBD1; j_gene: TRBJ2-2; abundance: .; v_gene: TRBV18; CDR3aa: CASSPDNRGSLTGELFF; CDR3nt: TGTGCCAGCTCACCGGATAACAGGGGGTCTTTGACCGGGGAGCTGTTTTTT
d_gene: TRBD1; j_gene: TRBJ1-1; abundance: .; v_gene: TRBV7-3; CDR3aa: CASSLRGGSTEAFF; CDR3nt: TGTGCCAGCAGCTTACGAGGGGGCAGCACTGAAGCTTTCTTT
d_gene: .; j_gene: TRBJ2-2; abundance: .; v_gene: TRBV5-6; CDR3aa: CASTRSDHGGTGELFF; CDR3nt: TGTGCCAGCACTCGGTCTGACCATGGAGGCACCGGGGAGCTGTTTTTT
d_gene: .; j_gene: TRBJ1-1; abundance: .; v_gene: TRBV5-4; CDR3aa: CASRLEVNTEAFF; CDR3nt: TGTGCCAGCAGGCTCGAAGTGAACACTGAAGCTTTCTTT
d_gene: .; j_gene: TRBJ2-1; abundance: .; v_gene: TRBV7-3; CDR3aa: CASSLRGQVDNEQFF; CDR3nt: TGTGCCAGCAGCTTAAGAGGGCAGGTGGACAATGAGCAGTTCTTC
d_gene: TRBD1; j_gene: TRBJ1-2; abundance: .; v_gene: TRBV9; CDR3aa: CASSAARITGGYGYTF; CDR3nt: TGTGCCAGCAGCGCGGCCCGAATCACAGGGGGCTATGGCTACACCTTC
d_gene: .; j_gene: TRBJ2-1; abundance: once; v_gene: TRBV4-3; CDR3aa: CASSPRDNYNEQFF; CDR3nt: TGCGCCAGCAGCCCCCGGGACAACTACAATGAGCAGTTCTTC
d_gene: TRBD2; j_gene: TRBJ2-7; abundance: .; v_gene: TRBV15; CDR3aa: CATSRGLSGRSGFMYEQYF; CDR3nt: TGTGCCACCAGCAGAGGGCTTAGCGGGAGATCGGGGTTTATGTACGAGCAGTACTTC
d_gene: .; j_gene: TRBJ2-3; abundance: .; v_gene: TRBV11-1; CDR3aa: CASSPEDTRFTDTQYF; CDR3nt: TGTGCCAGCAGCCCCGAAGATACCCGATTCACAGATACGCAGTATTTT
d_gene: .; j_gene: TRBJ1-2; abundance: .; v_gene: TRBV18; CDR3aa: CASSPGTQNYGYTF; CDR3nt: TGTGCCAGCTCACCAGGGACTCAAAACTATGGCTACACCTTC
d_gene: .; j_gene: TRBJ1-2; abundance: .; v_gene: TRBV28; CDR3aa: CASRAQGKGYTF; CDR3nt: TGTGCCAGCAGGGCCCAGGGGAAAGGCTACACCTTC
d_gene: .; j_gene: TRBJ2-5; abundance: .; v_gene: TRBV19; CDR3aa: CASSIVPGGETQYF; CDR3nt: TGTGCCAGTAGTATAGTTCCAGGGGGGGAGACCCAGTACTTC
d_gene: TRBD2; j_gene: TRBJ2-1; abundance: .; v_gene: TRBV29-1; CDR3aa: CSVTGRTGHNEQFF; CDR3nt: TGCAGCGTGACCGGGAGGACCGGGCACAATGAGCAGTTCTTC
d_gene: TRBD1; j_gene: TRBJ2-2; abundance: .; v_gene: TRBV7-7; CDR3aa: CASSRGTGNTGELFF; CDR3nt: TGTGCCAGCAGCCGAGGGACAGGGAACACCGGGGAGCTGTTTTTT
d_gene: TRBD2; j_gene: TRBJ2-1; abundance: .; v_gene: TRBV6-6; CDR3aa: CASKPLASRSYNEQFF; CDR3nt: TGTGCCAGCAAACCACTAGCGTCTCGCTCCTACAATGAGCAGTTCTTC
d_gene: .; j_gene: TRBJ2-1; abundance: .; v_gene: TRBV6-1; CDR3aa: CASSLQGLNEQFF; CDR3nt: TGTGCCAGCAGTCTACAGGGCCTAAATGAGCAGTTCTTC
d_gene: .; j_gene: TRBJ2-3; abundance: .; v_gene: TRBV11-2; CDR3aa: CASSSQTFYSTDTQYF; CDR3nt: TGTGCCAGCAGCTCACAGACGTTCTATAGCACAGATACGCAGTATTTT
d_gene: TRBD2; j_gene: TRBJ2-1; abundance: once; v_gene: TRBV7-3; CDR3aa: CASSLRASGRAGEQFF; CDR3nt: TGTGCCAGCAGCTTAAGGGCTAGCGGGAGGGCCGGAGAGCAGTTCTTC
d_gene: TRBD1; j_gene: TRBJ1-2; abundance: .; v_gene: TRBV9; CDR3aa: CASSVGGTGYNYGYTF; CDR3nt: TGTGCCAGCAGCGTAGGTGGGACAGGGTATAACTATGGCTACACCTTC
d_gene: .; j_gene: TRBJ2-2; abundance: .; v_gene: TRBV27; CDR3aa: CASRVGGYTGELFF; CDR3nt: TGTGCCAGCAGGGTCGGGGGATATACCGGGGAGCTGTTTTTT
d_gene: TRBD1; j_gene: TRBJ2-2; abundance: .; v_gene: TRBV10-3; CDR3aa: CAISDGTGGNTGELFF; CDR3nt: TGTGCCATCAGCGATGGGACAGGGGGCAACACCGGGGAGCTGTTTTTT
d_gene: .; j_gene: TRBJ1-2; abundance: .; v_gene: TRBV2; CDR3aa: CASSVLLLGYGYTF; CDR3nt: TGTGCCAGCAGTGTTCTGCTCTTGGGCTATGGCTACACCTTC
d_gene: .; j_gene: TRBJ1-2; abundance: .; v_gene: TRBV25-1; CDR3aa: CASSEYPDRQGRYGYTF; CDR3nt: TGTGCCAGCAGTGAATATCCCGACAGGCAGGGTCGGTATGGCTACACCTTC